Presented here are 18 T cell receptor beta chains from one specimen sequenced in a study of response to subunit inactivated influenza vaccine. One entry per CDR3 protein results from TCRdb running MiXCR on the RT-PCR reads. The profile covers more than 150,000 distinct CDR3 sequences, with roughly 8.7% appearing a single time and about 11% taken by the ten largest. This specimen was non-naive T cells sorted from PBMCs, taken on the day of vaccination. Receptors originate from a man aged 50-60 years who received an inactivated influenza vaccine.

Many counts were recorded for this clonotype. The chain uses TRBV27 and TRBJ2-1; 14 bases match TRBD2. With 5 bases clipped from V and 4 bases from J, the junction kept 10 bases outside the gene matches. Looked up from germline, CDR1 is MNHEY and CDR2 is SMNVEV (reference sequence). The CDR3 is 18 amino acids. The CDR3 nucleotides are TGTGCCAGCAGTCCCATCGGGACTAGCGGGAGCCTATACAATGAGCAGTTCTTC. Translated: CASSPIGTSGSLYNEQFF.

The CDR3 sequence is CAIKDIANYGYTF. DNA of the CDR3: TGTGCCATCAAGGACATTGCTAACTATGGCTACACCTTC. The chain couples TRBV10-3 to TRBJ1-2, with D possibly being TRBD1 (5 bases). Germline values: CDR1 ENHRY, CDR2 SYGVKD. The germline V and J ends were trimmed by 7 bases and 0 bases, with 9 bases remaining between them. The CDR3 consists of 13 residues.

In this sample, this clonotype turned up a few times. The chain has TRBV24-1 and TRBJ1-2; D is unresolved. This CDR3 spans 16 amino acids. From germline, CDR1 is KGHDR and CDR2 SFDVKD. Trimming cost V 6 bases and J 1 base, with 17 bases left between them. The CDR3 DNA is TGTGCCACCAGTAAATCGGACGGTTACTTTAACTATGGCTACACCTTC. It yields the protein CATSKSDGYFNYGYTF.

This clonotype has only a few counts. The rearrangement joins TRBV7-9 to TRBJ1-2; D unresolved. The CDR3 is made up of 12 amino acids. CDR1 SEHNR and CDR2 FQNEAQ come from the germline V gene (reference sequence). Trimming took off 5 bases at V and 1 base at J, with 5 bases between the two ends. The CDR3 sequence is CASSLVNYGYTF. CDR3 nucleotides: TGTGCCAGCAGCCTCGTTAACTATGGCTACACCTTC. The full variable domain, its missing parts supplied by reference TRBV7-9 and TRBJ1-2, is DTGVSQNPRHKITKRGQNVTFRCDPISEHNRLYWYRQTLGQGPEFLTYFQNEAQLEKSRLLSDRFSAERPKGSFSTLEIQRTEQGDSAMYLCASSLVNYGYTFGSGTRLTVV.

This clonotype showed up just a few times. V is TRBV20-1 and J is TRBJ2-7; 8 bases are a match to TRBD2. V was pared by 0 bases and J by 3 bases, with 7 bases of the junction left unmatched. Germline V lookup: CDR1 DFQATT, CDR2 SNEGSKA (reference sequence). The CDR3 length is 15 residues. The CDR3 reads CSARESGGRDYEQYF. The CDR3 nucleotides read TGCAGTGCTAGAGAATCGGGGGGGAGAGACTACGAGCAGTACTTC.

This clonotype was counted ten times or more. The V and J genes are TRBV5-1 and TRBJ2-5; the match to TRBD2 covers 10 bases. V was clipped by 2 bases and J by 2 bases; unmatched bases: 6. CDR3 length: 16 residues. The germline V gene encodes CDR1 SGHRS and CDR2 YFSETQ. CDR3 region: CASSFGTSDLQETQYF. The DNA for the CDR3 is TGCGCCAGCAGCTTCGGGACTAGCGACTTACAAGAGACCCAGTACTTC.

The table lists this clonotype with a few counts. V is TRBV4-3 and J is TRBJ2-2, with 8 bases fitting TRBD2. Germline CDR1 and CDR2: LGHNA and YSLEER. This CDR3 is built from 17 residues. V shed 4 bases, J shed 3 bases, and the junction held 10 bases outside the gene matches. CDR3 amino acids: CASSPQRGAGDTGELFF. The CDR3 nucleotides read TGCGCCAGCAGCCCACAAAGGGGAGCGGGAGACACCGGGGAGCTGTTTTTT.

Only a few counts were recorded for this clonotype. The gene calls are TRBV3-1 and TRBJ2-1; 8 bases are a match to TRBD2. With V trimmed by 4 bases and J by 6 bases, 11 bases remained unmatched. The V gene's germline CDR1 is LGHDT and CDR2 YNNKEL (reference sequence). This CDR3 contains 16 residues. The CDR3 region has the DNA TGTGCCAGCAGCCCCTCCGGGACTAGAGTCCTCAATGAGCAGTTCTTC. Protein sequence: CASSPSGTRVLNEQFF.

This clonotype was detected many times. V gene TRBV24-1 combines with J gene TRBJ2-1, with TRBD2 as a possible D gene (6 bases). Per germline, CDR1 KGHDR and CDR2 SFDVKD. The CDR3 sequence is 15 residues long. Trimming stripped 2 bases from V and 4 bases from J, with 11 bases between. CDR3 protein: CATSDYRAGYNEQFF. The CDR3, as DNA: TGTGCCACCAGTGATTATCGGGCGGGATACAATGAGCAGTTCTTC.

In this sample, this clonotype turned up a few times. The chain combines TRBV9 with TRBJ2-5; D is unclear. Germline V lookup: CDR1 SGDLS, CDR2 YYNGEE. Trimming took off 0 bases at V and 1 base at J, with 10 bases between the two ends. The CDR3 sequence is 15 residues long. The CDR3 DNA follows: TGTGCCAGCAGCGTAGGGCCGTCCTCCCAAGAGACCCAGTACTTC. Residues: CASSVGPSSQETQYF.

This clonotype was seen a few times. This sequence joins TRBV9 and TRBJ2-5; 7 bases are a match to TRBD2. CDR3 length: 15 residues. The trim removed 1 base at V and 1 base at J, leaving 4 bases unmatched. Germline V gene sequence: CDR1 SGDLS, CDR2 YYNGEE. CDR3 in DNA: TGTGCCAGCAGCGTATCTAGCGGATCCCAAGAGACCCAGTACTTC. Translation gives CASSVSSGSQETQYF.

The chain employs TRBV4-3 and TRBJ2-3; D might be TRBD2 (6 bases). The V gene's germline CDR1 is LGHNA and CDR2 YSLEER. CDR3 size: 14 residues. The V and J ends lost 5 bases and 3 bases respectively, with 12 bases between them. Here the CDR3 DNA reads TGCGCCAGCAGCTGGGCGGGAAGGACAGATACGCAGTATTTT. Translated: CASSWAGRTDTQYF.

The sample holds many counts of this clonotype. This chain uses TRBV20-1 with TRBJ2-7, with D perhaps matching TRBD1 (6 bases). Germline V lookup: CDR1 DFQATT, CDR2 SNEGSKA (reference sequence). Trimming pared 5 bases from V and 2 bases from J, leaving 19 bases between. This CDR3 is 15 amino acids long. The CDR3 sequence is CSAPPHDRTPYEQYF. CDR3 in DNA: TGCAGTGCTCCCCCTCACGACAGGACTCCCTACGAGCAGTACTTC.

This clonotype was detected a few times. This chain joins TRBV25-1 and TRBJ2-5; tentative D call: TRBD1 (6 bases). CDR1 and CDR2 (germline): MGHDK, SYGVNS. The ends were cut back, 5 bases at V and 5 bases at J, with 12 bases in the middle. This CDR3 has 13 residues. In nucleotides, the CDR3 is TGTGCCAGCAGTCAGGGGACGATGGAGACCCAGTACTTC. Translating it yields CASSQGTMETQYF.

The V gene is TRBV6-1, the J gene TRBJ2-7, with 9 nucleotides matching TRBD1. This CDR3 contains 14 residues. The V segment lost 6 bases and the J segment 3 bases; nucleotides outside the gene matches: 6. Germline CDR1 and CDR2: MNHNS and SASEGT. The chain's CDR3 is CASRRRDRDYEQYF. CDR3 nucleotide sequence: TGTGCCAGCAGGCGCCGGGACAGGGACTACGAGCAGTACTTC.

CDR3 protein: CSARVGGSYNEQFF. CDR3 coding DNA: TGCAGTGCTAGAGTCGGGGGCTCCTACAATGAGCAGTTCTTC. This chain uses TRBV20-1 with TRBJ2-1, with D tentatively TRBD2 (6 bases). CDR3 length: 14 residues. Trimming removed 1 base from V and 0 bases from J, with 7 bases in between. The germline gives CDR1 DFQATT, CDR2 SNEGSKA (reference sequence).

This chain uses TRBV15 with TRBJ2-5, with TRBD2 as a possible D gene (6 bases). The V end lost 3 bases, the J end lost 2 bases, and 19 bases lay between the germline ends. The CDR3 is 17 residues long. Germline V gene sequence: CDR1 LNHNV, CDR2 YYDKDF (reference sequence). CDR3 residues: CATSSPMEGYLQETQYF. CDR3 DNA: TGTGCCACCAGCAGTCCCATGGAGGGATACCTTCAAGAGACCCAGTACTTC.

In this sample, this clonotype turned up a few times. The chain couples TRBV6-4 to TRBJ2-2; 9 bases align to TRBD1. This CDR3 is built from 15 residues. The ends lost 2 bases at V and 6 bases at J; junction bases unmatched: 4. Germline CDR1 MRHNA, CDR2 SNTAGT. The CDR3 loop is CASSDLDRGAGELFF. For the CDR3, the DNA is TGTGCCAGCAGTGACCTGGACAGGGGTGCCGGGGAGCTGTTTTTT.